The sequence of this T cell receptor beta chain was determined in a study of Ad26.COV2.S vaccination and SARS-CoV-2 variants. On the study more broadly: Intramuscular Ad26.COV2.S at 5x10^10 or 1x10^11 viral particles.

The sample's treatment: some 20 received Ad26.COV2.S at low or high dose, single or two shots; about 5 received placebo; per-sample allocation not given. Samples were taken on day 63 after the first vaccine or placebo injection. Boston provided a donor who was an adult aged 18-55 years. An Ad26 vector carrying the Wuhan-strain SARS-CoV-2 spike served as the vaccine. Assay used: immunoSEQ multiplex PCR; TCRdb lists only in-frame clones, some missing. Of approximately 460,000 clones in the sample, 80% to 90% were seen once. The germline V gene has CDR1 LGHDT and CDR2 YNNKEL (reference sequence). CDR3 size: 16 residues. The trim removed 2 bases at V and 1 base at J, leaving 4 bases unmatched.

The chain employs TRBV3-1 (or the pseudogene TRBV3-2) and TRBJ1-5; 8 positions agree with TRBD1. The receptor comes from a person aged 18-65 years who received the Ad26.COV2.S COVID-19 vaccine or a placebo. The sample consisted of peripheral blood, taken in a trial of Ad26.COV2.S vaccine versus placebo. The CDR3 loop is CASSQQGAVSNQPQHF. CDR3 DNA sequence: TGTGCCAGCAGCCAACAGGGGGCTGTCAGCAATCAGCCCCAGCATTTT.